The 3 T cell receptor beta chains reported below all come from one sample, sequenced in a study of shared clonotypes between healthy human individuals. The assay was immunoSEQ multiplex PCR, and TCRdb's table has in-frame clones only and misses some. The data show 2 million to 3 million clones, roughly nine tenths seen once. Input material: naive CD4+ T cells sorted from blood. Subset reported: CD45RA+ positively selected. The receptors stem from a man between 18 and 29 years old in good health.

CDR3 nucleotide sequence: TGTGCCAGCAGCTCGTACGAGGGAATCGGAAACACCATATATTTT. This codes for CASSSYEGIGNTIYF. The chain employs TRBV6-5 and TRBJ1-3; D remains ambiguous. In germline, CDR1 is MNHEY, CDR2 SVGAGI. CDR3 size: 15 residues. Deletions cut 6 bases from V and 4 bases from J, with 16 bases between.

About this clone: The junction differs from germline at one of its ends, possibly a read error. This chain links TRBV28 with TRBJ1-1; D is unresolved. Germline lookup yields CDR1 MDHEN and CDR2 SYDVKM. This CDR3 spans 13 amino acids. CDR3 DNA: TGTGCCAGCAGGTCTAAGATAATATTGAACCTTGCTTTT. Its protein is CASRSKIILNLAF.

This rearrangement joins TRBV5-1 to TRBJ2-3; 15 nucleotides agree with TRBD2. CDR1 SGHRS and CDR2 YFSETQ come from the germline V gene. The CDR3 is made up of 17 amino acids. J lost 4 bases, V lost 4 bases, and 7 bases had no gene match. The DNA for the CDR3 is TGCGCCAGCAGCCTAGGACTAGCGGGAGGGACGGCAGATACGCAGTATTTT. Protein product: CASSLGLAGGTADTQYF.